The TCR beta chain under discussion was sequenced for a study of cytomegalovirus exposure and HLA in healthy donors. Study context: Approximately 85 million unique TCRs from HLA-typed donors were held in an early release of data.

Study-wide findings and caveats: The authors judged a highly shared variant cluster likely a sequencing artifact. Over 150 TCR beta chains were listed as cytomegalovirus-associated.

With regard to this clone: Its antigen is unidentified.

CDR1 and CDR2 (germline): MGHRA, YSYEKL. V gave up 4 bases and J gave up 7 bases, with 16 bases separating them. There are 15 residues in the CDR3. Both 60 Vbeta primers and 13 Jbeta primers went into the PCR. Clones were sequenced by immunoSEQ multiplex PCR, and TCRdb holds only the in-frame ones, with some missing. Of 180,000 or so clones detected, roughly 80% appear once; the ten largest clones hold around 3%. The TCR sequence derives from a female donor in good health and CMV-seronegative. This sequence joins TRBV4-1 and TRBJ2-2, with D perhaps TRBD2 (7 bases). Specimen: PBMCs. The CDR3 nucleotides are TGCGCCAGCAGCCTTGCCGGGGGGCGCGGCGGGGAGCTGTTTTTT. Translating gives CASSLAGGRGGELFF.